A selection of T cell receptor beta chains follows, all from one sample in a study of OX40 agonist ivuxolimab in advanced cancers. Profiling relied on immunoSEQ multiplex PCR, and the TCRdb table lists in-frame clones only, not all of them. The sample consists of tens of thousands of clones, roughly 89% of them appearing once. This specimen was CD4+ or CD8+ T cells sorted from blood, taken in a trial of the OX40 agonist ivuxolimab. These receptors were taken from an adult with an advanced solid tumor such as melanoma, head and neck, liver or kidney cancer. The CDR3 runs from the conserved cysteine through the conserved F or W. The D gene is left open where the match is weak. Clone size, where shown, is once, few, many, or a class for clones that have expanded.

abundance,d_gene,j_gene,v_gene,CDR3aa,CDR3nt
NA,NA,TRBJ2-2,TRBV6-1,CASSEQLALPGELFF,TGTGCCAGCAGTGAACAGCTAGCTCTACCCGGGGAGCTGTTTTTT
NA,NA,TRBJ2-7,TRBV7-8,CASSSSSAGNYEQYF,TGTGCCAGCAGCTCCTCCTCCGCGGGGAACTACGAGCAGTACTTC
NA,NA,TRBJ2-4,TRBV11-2,CASSLSSVAKNIQYF,TGTGCCAGCAGCTTAAGTTCGGTAGCCAAAAACATTCAGTACTTC
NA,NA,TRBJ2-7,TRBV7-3,CASSDSGVFQYF,TGTGCCAGCAGCGATTCCGGGGTCTTTCAGTACTTC
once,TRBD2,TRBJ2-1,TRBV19,CASSISSGRSSYNEQFF,TGTGCCAGTAGTATATCTAGCGGAAGGAGCTCCTACAATGAGCAGTTCTTC
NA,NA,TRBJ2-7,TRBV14,CASSYQSGSYEQYF,TGTGCCAGCAGCTACCAAAGCGGTTCCTACGAGCAGTACTTC
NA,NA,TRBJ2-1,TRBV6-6,CASSYVGDYNEQFF,TGTGCCAGCAGTTACGTGGGGGACTACAATGAGCAGTTCTTC
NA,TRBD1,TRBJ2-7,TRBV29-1,CSVEGQPYEQYF,TGCAGCGTTGAGGGACAGCCCTACGAACAGTACTTC
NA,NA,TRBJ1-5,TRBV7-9,CASSPSGPQHF,TGTGCCAGCAGCCCCAGTGGGCCCCAGCATTTT
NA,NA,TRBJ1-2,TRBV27,CASSPSLGGARGYTF,TGTGCCAGCAGCCCCTCCCTTGGGGGGGCGCGTGGCTACACCTTC
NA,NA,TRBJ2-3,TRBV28,CASSLYGEGDTQYF,TGTGCCAGCAGTTTATACGGGGAAGGCGATACGCAGTATTTT
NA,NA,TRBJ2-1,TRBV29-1,CSVVAPVGGNEQFF,TGCAGCGTTGTCGCGCCGGTGGGTGGAAATGAGCAGTTCTTC
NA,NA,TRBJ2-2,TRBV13,CASSQLLGGELFF,TGTGCCAGCAGCCAATTACTGGGCGGGGAGCTGTTTTTT
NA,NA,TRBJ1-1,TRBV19,CASSIGPKAFF,TGTGCCAGTAGTATCGGTCCTAAAGCTTTCTTT
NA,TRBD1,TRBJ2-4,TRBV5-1,CASSAGQGSDKNIQYF,TGCGCCAGCAGCGCGGGACAGGGTTCCGACAAAAACATTCAGTACTTC
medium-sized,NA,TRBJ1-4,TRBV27,CASGPTATNEKLFF,TGTGCCAGCGGTCCGACGGCAACTAATGAAAAACTGTTTTTT
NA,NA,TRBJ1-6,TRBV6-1,CASSELGDLPYSPLHF,TGTGCCAGCAGTGAATTGGGGGACCTGCCCTATTCACCCCTCCACTTT
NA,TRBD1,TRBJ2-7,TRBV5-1,CASSSTGPREQYF,TGCGCCAGCAGCTCGACAGGGCCGCGCGAGCAGTACTTC
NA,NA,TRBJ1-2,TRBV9,CASSARAEAYGYTF,TGTGCCAGCAGCGCCAGGGCGGAGGCGTATGGCTACACCTTC
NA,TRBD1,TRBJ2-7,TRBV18,CASSPRDSYEQYF,TGTGCCAGCTCACCAAGGGACAGCTACGAGCAGTACTTC
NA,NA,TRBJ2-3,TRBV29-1,CSVAWSGTSTDTQYF,TGCAGCGTTGCCTGGAGCGGTACTAGCACAGATACGCAGTATTTT
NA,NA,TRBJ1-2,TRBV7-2,CASSLRVDTEPYGYTF,TGTGCCAGCAGCTTAAGGGTGGACACGGAACCCTATGGCTACACCTTC
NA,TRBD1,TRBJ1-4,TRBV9,CASSGRQGIATNEKLFF,TGTGCCAGCAGCGGGAGACAGGGGATCGCAACTAATGAAAAACTGTTTTTT
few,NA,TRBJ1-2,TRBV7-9,CASSPSEGQGYGYTF,TGTGCCAGCAGCCCCTCGGAGGGGCAGGGCTATGGCTACACCTTC
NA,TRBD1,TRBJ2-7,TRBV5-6,CASNPSGTGFQQYF,TGTGCCAGCAACCCCTCCGGGACAGGGTTCCAGCAGTACTTC
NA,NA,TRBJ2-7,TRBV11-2,CASSSDSYEQYF,TGTGCCAGCAGCTCAGACTCCTACGAGCAGTACTTC
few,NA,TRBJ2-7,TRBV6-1,CASSDYEQYF,TGTGCCAGCAGTGACTACGAGCAGTACTTC
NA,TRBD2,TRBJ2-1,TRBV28,CASSIPGTSGSYNEQFF,TGTGCCAGCAGTATCCCCGGGACTAGCGGTTCTTACAATGAGCAGTTCTTC
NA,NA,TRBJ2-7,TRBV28,CASSFSGEQYF,TGTGCCAGCAGTTTCAGTGGGGAGCAGTACTTC
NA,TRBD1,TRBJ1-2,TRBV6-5,CASSYRTGGYYGYTF,TGTGCCAGCAGTTACCGGACAGGGGGCTACTATGGCTACACCTTC
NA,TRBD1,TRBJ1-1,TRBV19,CASSIQRGPTEAFF,TGTGCCAGTAGTATACAGAGGGGGCCAACTGAAGCTTTCTTT
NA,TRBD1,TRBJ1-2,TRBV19,CASSIGQGAYGYTF,TGTGCCAGTAGTATAGGACAGGGGGCATATGGCTACACCTTC
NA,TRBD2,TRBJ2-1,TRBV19,CASSIPRGLAGGGEQFF,TGTGCCAGTAGTATCCCCCGGGGGCTAGCGGGAGGTGGTGAGCAGTTCTTC
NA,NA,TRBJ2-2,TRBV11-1,CASSFSQGGAGELFF,TGTGCCAGCAGCTTTAGCCAGGGAGGCGCCGGGGAGCTGTTTTTT
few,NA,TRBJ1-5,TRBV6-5,CASSYSTGGNQPQHF,TGTGCCAGCAGTTACTCGACGGGGGGCAATCAGCCCCAGCATTTT
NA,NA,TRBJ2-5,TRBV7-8,CASSDNPGNSQETQYF,TGTGCCAGCAGCGATAACCCCGGGAACAGCCAAGAGACCCAGTACTTC
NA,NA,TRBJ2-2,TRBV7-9,CASSDSNTGELFF,TGTGCCAGCAGCGACTCGAACACCGGGGAGCTGTTTTTT
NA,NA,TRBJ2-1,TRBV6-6,CASSHRDIKDEQFF,TGTGCCAGCAGTCACCGGGACATAAAGGATGAGCAGTTCTTC
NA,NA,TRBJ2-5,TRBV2,CASSERETQYF,TGTGCCAGCAGTGAACGGGAGACCCAGTACTTC
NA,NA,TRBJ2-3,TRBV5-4,CASSLALGGTDTQYF,TGTGCCAGCAGCTTGGCTTTGGGCGGCACAGATACGCAGTATTTT
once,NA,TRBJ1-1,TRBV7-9,CASSPRGGTNTEAFF,TGTGCCAGCAGCCCCAGGGGAGGGACGAACACTGAAGCTTTCTTT
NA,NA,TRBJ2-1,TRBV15,CATSREGPVSSYNEQFF,TGTGCCACCAGCAGAGAGGGGCCTGTTAGCTCCTACAATGAGCAGTTCTTC
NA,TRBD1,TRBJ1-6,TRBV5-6,CASSLVVGQNSPLHF,TGTGCCAGCAGCTTGGTTGTGGGACAGAATTCACCCCTCCACTTT
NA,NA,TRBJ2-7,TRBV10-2,CASSTGLFSYEQYF,TGCGCCAGCAGTACGGGTCTTTTTTCCTACGAGCAGTACTTC
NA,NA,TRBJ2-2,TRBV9,CASSKDLDMGGELFF,TGTGCCAGCAGTAAAGACCTAGACATGGGCGGGGAGCTGTTTTTT
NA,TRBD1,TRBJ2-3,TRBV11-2,CASSAWTGVPFSDTQYF,TGTGCCAGCAGCGCCTGGACAGGGGTCCCCTTCTCGGATACGCAGTATTTT
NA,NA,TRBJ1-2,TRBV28,CASSGQPSNYGYTF,TGTGCCAGCAGCGGACAGCCAAGTAACTATGGCTACACCTTC
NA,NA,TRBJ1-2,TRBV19,CASSITGRYGYTF,TGTGCCAGTAGTATAACAGGCCGCTATGGCTACACCTTC
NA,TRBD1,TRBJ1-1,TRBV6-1,CASRKRQGVNTEAFF,TGTGCCAGCAGGAAGAGACAGGGGGTCAACACTGAAGCTTTCTTT
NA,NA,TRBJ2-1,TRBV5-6,CASSLATVAGGPGNEQFF,TGTGCCAGCAGCTTGGCTACCGTGGCAGGGGGGCCGGGCAATGAGCAGTTCTTC
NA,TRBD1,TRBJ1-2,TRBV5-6,CASSPGTGIYGYTF,TGTGCCAGCAGCCCGGGGACAGGGATCTATGGCTACACCTTC
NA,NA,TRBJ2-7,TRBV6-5,CASSSAGTLYEQYF,TGTGCCAGCAGTTCTGCGGGGACGCTTTACGAGCAGTACTTC
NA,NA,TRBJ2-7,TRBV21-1,CASSKALWAAYEQYF,TGTGCCAGCAGCAAAGCGCTTTGGGCAGCTTACGAGCAGTACTTC